Below are 13 T cell receptor beta chains sequenced from a single sample in a study of blood T cell repertoires in COVID-19. The repertoire was sequenced with immunoSEQ multiplex PCR; TCRdb's copy has only in-frame clones and lacks some. The sample includes a few hundred thousand clones, about 80% of them seen just once. Input material: peripheral blood. All receptors derive from a person aged 65 to 85 with COVID-19, enrolled during active disease.

This chain joins TRBV12-3 or TRBV12-4 and TRBJ1-3; D gene uncertain. The V and J ends lost 11 bases and 2 bases respectively, with 7 bases between them. This CDR3 spans 11 amino acids. CDR3 amino acids: CASETGNTIYF. CDR3 in DNA: TGTGCCTCGGAGACTGGAAACACCATATATTTT.

This rearrangement joins TRBV27 to TRBJ2-7; 7 nucleotides agree with TRBD2. Trimming took 5 bases from V and 4 from J; bases not matched to a gene: 14. This CDR3 region has 16 residues. CDR1 is MNHEY, CDR2 SMNVEV, per germline (reference sequence). The CDR3 sequence is CASSGASGGRRYEQYF. The DNA for the CDR3 is TGTGCCAGCAGTGGGGCTAGCGGAGGGAGGAGGTACGAGCAGTACTTC.

This chain connects TRBV10-2 to TRBJ1-2; D is unresolved. The CDR3 has 15 residues. CDR1 and CDR2 (germline): WSHSY, SAAADI. Trimming pared 0 bases from V and 4 bases from J, leaving 12 bases between. The CDR3 region is CASSESGLGLYGYTF. The CDR3 DNA follows: TGCGCCAGCAGTGAGTCGGGCCTCGGACTCTATGGCTACACCTTC.

This rearrangement joins TRBV20-1 to TRBJ1-2; D perhaps matches TRBD1 (6 bases). The germline V gene encodes CDR1 DFQATT and CDR2 SNEGSKA (reference sequence). With 4 bases removed from V and 1 base from J, the gap between germline ends came to 13 bases. The CDR3 spans 14 residues. The CDR3 nucleotides read TGCAGTGCTATTGAACAGGGCTTTAACTATGGCTACACCTTC. It encodes CSAIEQGFNYGYTF.

This chain connects TRBV9 to TRBJ1-6, with 7 bases aligning to TRBD1. The CDR3 spans 15 residues. Germline assignment: CDR1 SGDLS and CDR2 YYNGEE. V was clipped by 0 bases and J by 8 bases; unmatched bases: 5. The CDR3 nucleotides are TGTGCCAGCAGCGTAGGAGGGGGCGGTGATTCACCCCTCCACTTT. Translating it yields CASSVGGGGDSPLHF.

The gene calls are TRBV10-3 and TRBJ1-2, with D tentatively TRBD1 (5 bases). The CDR3 loop spans 13 amino acids. Germline CDR1 and CDR2: ENHRY and SYGVKD. V was shortened by 3 bases and J by 3 bases, with 8 bases between the two germline ends. CDR3 nucleotide sequence: TGTGCCATCAGTGAAAGGGGATACTATGGCTACACCTTC. Protein product: CAISERGYYGYTF.

The V gene is TRBV27, the J gene TRBJ2-5; 7 bases are shared with TRBD2. CDR3 length: 14 amino acids. The V and J ends lost 6 bases and 0 bases, in that order; junction bases with no gene match: 4. Germline CDR1 and CDR2: MNHEY and SMNVEV (reference sequence). In DNA, the CDR3 is TGTGCCAGCAGGATTCGGGGGGACCAAGAGACCCAGTACTTC. Its protein is CASRIRGDQETQYF.

This clone was observed a single time. The J gene is TRBJ2-1, the V gene TRBV2; D perhaps matches TRBD1 (5 bases). V lost 6 bases and J lost 2, with 11 bases in between. Germline CDR1 SNHLY, CDR2 FYNNEI. CDR3 length equals 14 residues. CDR3 sequence reads: CASRTAGPYNEQFF. CDR3 DNA: TGTGCCAGCAGGACAGCCGGACCCTACAATGAGCAGTTCTTC.

The V call is TRBV7-2, the J call TRBJ2-5; 10 nucleotides align to TRBD2. The germline CDR1 and CDR2 sequences are SGHTA and FQGNSA. V trimming: 3 bases; J trimming: 5 bases; junction bases outside the gene matches: 6. The CDR3 loop spans 15 amino acids. CDR3 sequence reads: CASSFLAGAGETQYF. The CDR3 DNA sequence: TGTGCCAGCAGCTTCCTAGCGGGGGCGGGGGAGACCCAGTACTTC.

The chain uses TRBV6-6 and TRBJ2-2; 7 bases fit TRBD1. Per the germline V gene, CDR1 is MNHNY and CDR2 is SVGAGI (reference sequence). V trimming: 5 bases; J trimming: 4 bases; junction bases outside the gene matches: 13. The CDR3 spans 17 residues. In nucleotides, the CDR3 is TGTGCCAGCAGTCCTGGCAACAGGGGATCGAGCACCGGGGAGCTGTTTTTT. The encoded protein is CASSPGNRGSSTGELFF.

This clone was detected a few times. V and J are TRBV5-6 and TRBJ2-7; D perhaps matches TRBD1 (5 bases). This CDR3 comprises 13 residues. CDR1 and CDR2 (germline): SGHDT, YYEEEE. V was pared by 4 bases and J by 0 bases, with 8 bases between. The CDR3 DNA reads as TGTGCCAGCAGCAGGGGCAGCTCCTACGAGCAGTACTTC. It codes for CASSRGSSYEQYF. The complete variable domain, with remaining parts taken from reference TRBV5-6 and TRBJ2-7, reads DAGVTQSPTHLIKTRGQQVTLRCSPKSGHDTVSWYQQALGQGPQFIFQYYEEEERQRGNFPDRFSGHQFPNYSSELNVNALLLGDSALYLCASSRGSSYEQYFGPGTRLTVT.

The chain combines TRBV9 with TRBJ1-2, with no clear D. The CDR3 is 10 amino acids. Trimming removed 7 bases at V and 7 bases at J, with 8 bases between. In germline, CDR1 is SGDLS, CDR2 YYNGEE. CDR3 in DNA: TGTGCCAGCGCGGGGTTTGGCTACACCTTC. Its protein is CASAGFGYTF.

The chain joins TRBV7-9 to TRBJ2-1; a weak D match, TRBD2 (6 bases). V dropped 3 bases and J dropped 7 bases, with 16 bases sitting between them. CDR3 length: 15 amino acids. Germline CDR1 is SEHNR and CDR2 is FQNEAQ (reference sequence). The CDR3 is CASSFQGGGRNEQFF. CDR3 in DNA: TGTGCCAGCAGCTTTCAGGGCGGTGGGAGGAATGAGCAGTTCTTC.